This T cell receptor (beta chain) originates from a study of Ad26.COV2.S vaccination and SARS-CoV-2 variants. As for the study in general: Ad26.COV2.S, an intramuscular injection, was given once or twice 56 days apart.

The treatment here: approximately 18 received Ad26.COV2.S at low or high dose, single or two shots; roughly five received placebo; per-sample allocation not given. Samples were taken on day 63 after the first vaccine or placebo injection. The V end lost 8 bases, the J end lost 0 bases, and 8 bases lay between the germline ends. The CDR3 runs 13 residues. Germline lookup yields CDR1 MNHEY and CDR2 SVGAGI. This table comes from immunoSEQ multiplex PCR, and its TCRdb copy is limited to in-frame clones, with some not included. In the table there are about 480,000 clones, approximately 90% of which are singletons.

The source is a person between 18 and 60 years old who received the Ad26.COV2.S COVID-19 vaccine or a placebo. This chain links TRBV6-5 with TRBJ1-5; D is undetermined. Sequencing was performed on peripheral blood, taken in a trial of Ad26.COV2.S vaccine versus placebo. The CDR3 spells CASGGDSNQPQHF. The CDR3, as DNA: TGTGCCAGCGGCGGGGATAGCAATCAGCCCCAGCATTTT.